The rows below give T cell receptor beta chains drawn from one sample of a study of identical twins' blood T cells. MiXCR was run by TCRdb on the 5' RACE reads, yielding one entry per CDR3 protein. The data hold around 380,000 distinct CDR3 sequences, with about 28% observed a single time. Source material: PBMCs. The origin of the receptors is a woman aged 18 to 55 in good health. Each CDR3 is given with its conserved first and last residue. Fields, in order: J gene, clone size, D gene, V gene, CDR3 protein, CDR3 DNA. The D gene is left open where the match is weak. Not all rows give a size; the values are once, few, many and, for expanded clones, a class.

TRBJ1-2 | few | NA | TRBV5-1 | CASSAPGIYGYTF | TGCGCCAGCAGTGCGCCGGGAATTTATGGCTACACCTTC
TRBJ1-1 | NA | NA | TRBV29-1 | CSVEDDNGNTEAFF | TGCAGCGTTGAAGATGACAACGGCAACACTGAAGCTTTCTTT
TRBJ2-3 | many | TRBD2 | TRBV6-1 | CASSGTSGLVDTQYF | TGTGCCAGCAGTGGGACTAGCGGTTTGGTAGATACGCAGTATTTT
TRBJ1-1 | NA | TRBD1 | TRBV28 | CASGDRVSEAFF | TGTGCCAGCGGCGACAGGGTCTCTGAAGCTTTCTTT
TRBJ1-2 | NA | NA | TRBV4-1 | CASGMGDGYTF | TGCGCCAGCGGTATGGGTGATGGCTACACCTTC
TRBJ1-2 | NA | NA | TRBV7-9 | CASSSGIAAYGYTF | TGTGCCAGCAGCTCCGGTATTGCGGCATATGGCTACACCTTC
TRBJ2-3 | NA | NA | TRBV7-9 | CASSFGILTDTQYF | TGTGCCAGCAGCTTCGGGATACTCACAGATACGCAGTATTTT
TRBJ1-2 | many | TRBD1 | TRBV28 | CASSLPRQGVRYGYTF | TGTGCCAGCAGTTTGCCCCGACAGGGCGTTAGATATGGCTACACCTTC
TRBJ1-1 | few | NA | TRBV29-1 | CSVVAPTPEAFF | TGCAGCGTTGTGGCACCGACGCCTGAAGCTTTCTTT
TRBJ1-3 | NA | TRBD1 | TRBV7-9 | CASSKTGADSGNTIYF | TGTGCCAGCAGCAAGACAGGGGCCGACTCTGGAAACACCATATATTTT
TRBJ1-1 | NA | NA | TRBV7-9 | CASTPRAFF | TGTGCCAGCACCCCAAGGGCTTTCTTT
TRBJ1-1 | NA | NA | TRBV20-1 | CSGARGPNTEAFF | TGCAGTGGGGCAAGGGGACCGAACACTGAAGCTTTCTTT
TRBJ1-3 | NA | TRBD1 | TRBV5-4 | CASSPGTGGPGNTIYF | TGTGCCAGCAGCCCAGGGACAGGGGGTCCTGGAAACACCATATATTTT
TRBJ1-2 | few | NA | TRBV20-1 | CSARDPQVGGYTF | TGCAGTGCTAGAGATCCACAGGTCGGTGGCTACACCTTC